The entry below gives a single TCR beta chain sequence along with its context. Trimming cost V 3 bases and J 4 bases, with 16 bases left between them. CDR1 MDHEN and CDR2 SYDVKM come from the germline V gene. The CDR3 runs 16 residues. This specimen comes from a study of T cell changes during pregnancy in multiple sclerosis. Repertoires were generated with immunoSEQ multiplex PCR, while TCRdb's copy carries only in-frame clones and drops some. The profile shows roughly 35,000 clones, approximately 85% of them singletons. The sequence came from a female donor with multiple sclerosis, enrolled in a pregnancy study. The chain has TRBV28 and TRBJ1-5; D is unclear. The material was CD4+ T cells from peripheral blood mononuclear cells, obtained before pregnancy. CDR3 protein: CASSLTGSGVNQPQHF. The CDR3 nucleotides read TGTGCCAGCAGTTTGACCGGGAGTGGAGTTAATCAGCCCCAGCATTTT. The full variable domain, completed using reference TRBV28 and TRBJ1-5, is DVKVTQSSRYLVKRTGEKVFLECVQDMDHENMFWYRQDPGLGLRLIYFSYDVKMKEKGDIPEGYSVSREKKERFSLILESASTNQTSMYLCASSLTGSGVNQPQHFGDGTRLSIL.